These 3 T cell receptor beta chains were all obtained from the same sample, sequenced in a study of T-cell reconstitution after alpha-beta-depleted transplantation in children. The authors prepared the TCRbeta library with unique molecular identifiers. From the PCR reads, TCRdb called clonotypes with MiXCR, one entry per CDR3 protein. The repertoire holds around 300,000 distinct CDR3 sequences, with roughly 12% as singletons. The source was peripheral blood, collected 180 days after TCRalphabeta/CD19-depleted stem cell transplant. Receptors originate from a male patient between 2 and 10 years old who had a stem cell transplant for chronic granulomatous disease, so the T cells may come from the graft donor.

As to this clonotype: Given a much more abundant clone one base away, this may be a read error. The genes are TRBV20-1 and TRBJ2-3, with TRBD1 matching over 10 bases. This CDR3 spans 15 amino acids. The germline V gene has CDR1 DFQATT and CDR2 SNEGSKA (reference sequence). The CDR3 is CSVLPGTGVTDMQYF. The CDR3 nucleotides read TGCAGTGTCCTTCCCGGGACAGGGGTCACAGATATGCAGTATTTT.

This clonotype came up many times. The rearrangement joins TRBV7-6 to TRBJ2-3; D gene uncertain. With 3 bases removed from V and 2 bases from J, the gap between germline ends came to 9 bases. This CDR3 is built from 14 residues. Germline assignment: CDR1 SGHVS and CDR2 FNYEAQ. The CDR3 region is CASSFGGYTDTQYF. CDR3 coding DNA: TGTGCCAGCAGCTTCGGCGGCTACACAGATACGCAGTATTTT. Using reference TRBV7-6 and TRBJ2-3 for the parts outside the CDR3, the full variable domain is GAGVSQSPRYKVTKRGQDVALRCDPISGHVSLYWYRQALGQGPEFLTYFNYEAQQDKSGLPNDRFSAERPEGSISTLTIQRTEQRDSAMYRCASSFGGYTDTQYFGPGTRLTVL.

This clonotype was observed many times. The chain couples TRBV15 to TRBJ1-5, with D uncertain. The CDR3 sequence is 14 residues long. The V end lost 0 bases, the J end lost 8 bases, and 11 bases lay between the germline ends. The V gene's germline CDR1 is LNHNV and CDR2 YYDKDF (reference sequence). The CDR3 reads CATSREGRREPQHF. CDR3 nucleotides: TGTGCCACCAGCAGAGAGGGCAGAAGGGAGCCCCAGCATTTT. Using reference TRBV15 and TRBJ1-5 for the parts outside the CDR3, the full variable domain is DAMVIQNPRYQVTQFGKPVTLSCSQTLNHNVMYWYQQKSSQAPKLLFHYYDKDFNNEADTPDNFQSRRPNTSFCFLDIRSPGLGDTAMYLCATSREGRREPQHFGDGTRLSIL.